A selection of T cell receptor beta chains follows, all from one sample in a study of blood T cells in healthy people across ages. TCRdb re-called the 5' RACE reads with MiXCR, one entry per CDR3 protein. The sample gives over 1,300,000 distinct CDR3 sequences, approximately 59% of which show up once; about 6.7% is in the top ten. Material for sequencing was blood. These receptors all stem from a young man in good health. CDR3s include the opening cysteine and the closing phenylalanine or tryptophan. Fields, in order: CDR3 protein, CDR3 DNA, V gene, clone size, CDR3 length, D gene, J gene. D genes are given only for firm matches. Rows give clone size only sometimes, using once, few, many, or a class for an expanded clone.

CDR3 protein: CASSRAAPGTDNNEQYF
CDR3 DNA: TGCGCCAGCAGTAGGGCGGCCCCCGGGACAGACAACAATGAGCAGTACTTC
V gene: TRBV5-1
clone size: -
CDR3 length: 17
D gene: TRBD1
J gene: TRBJ2-5

CDR3 protein: CASSLRPHLPGQGKETQYF
CDR3 DNA: TGTGCCAGCAGTTTGAGGCCGCATCTTCCGGGGCAGGGGAAGGAGACCCAGTACTTC
V gene: TRBV12-3/TRBV12-4
clone size: -
CDR3 length: 19
D gene: -
J gene: TRBJ2-5

CDR3 protein: CASGLTGPGLQETQYF
CDR3 DNA: TGTGCCAGCGGATTGACAGGGCCGGGCCTTCAAGAGACCCAGTACTTC
V gene: TRBV27
clone size: few
CDR3 length: 16
D gene: TRBD1
J gene: TRBJ2-5

CDR3 protein: CASSTETGPGANVLTF
CDR3 DNA: TGCGCCAGCAGCACGGAAACAGGGCCAGGGGCCAACGTCCTGACTTTC
V gene: TRBV5-1
clone size: few
CDR3 length: 16
D gene: -
J gene: TRBJ2-6

CDR3 protein: CASSQGQRGEAVGNEQYF
CDR3 DNA: TGCGCCAGCAGCCAAGGCCAGCGGGGGGAGGCCGTGGGCAATGAGCAGTACTTC
V gene: TRBV4-1
clone size: -
CDR3 length: 18
D gene: TRBD2
J gene: TRBJ2-5

CDR3 protein: CASSAGSHYGYTF
CDR3 DNA: TGTGCCAGCAGTGCTGGAAGTCACTATGGCTACACCTTC
V gene: TRBV25-1
clone size: -
CDR3 length: 13
D gene: -
J gene: TRBJ1-2

CDR3 protein: CSVKDRKETQYF
CDR3 DNA: TGCAGCGTAAAGGACCGTAAAGAGACCCAGTACTTC
V gene: TRBV29-1
clone size: few
CDR3 length: 12
D gene: -
J gene: TRBJ2-5

CDR3 protein: CASSLPFRDPRTDTQYF
CDR3 DNA: TGTGCCAGCAGCTTACCTTTCCGGGACCCAAGAACAGATACGCAGTATTTT
V gene: TRBV7-9
clone size: -
CDR3 length: 17
D gene: -
J gene: TRBJ2-3

CDR3 protein: CASSRTGVSHEQFF
CDR3 DNA: TGTGCCAGCAGTAGGACAGGGGTAAGCCACGAGCAGTTCTTC
V gene: TRBV2
clone size: -
CDR3 length: 14
D gene: TRBD1
J gene: TRBJ2-1

CDR3 protein: CATNSGRAANTGELFF
CDR3 DNA: TGTGCCACCAACTCTGGGAGGGCAGCAAACACCGGGGAGCTGTTTTTT
V gene: TRBV15
clone size: -
CDR3 length: 16
D gene: TRBD2
J gene: TRBJ2-2

CDR3 protein: CASSTTGRGDTQYF
CDR3 DNA: TGTGCCAGCAGCACTACAGGGCGGGGAGATACGCAGTATTTT
V gene: TRBV7-2
clone size: few
CDR3 length: 14
D gene: -
J gene: TRBJ2-3

CDR3 protein: CSAVGQGENYGYTF
CDR3 DNA: TGCAGTGCCGTCGGACAGGGGGAAAACTATGGCTACACCTTC
V gene: TRBV20-1
clone size: -
CDR3 length: 14
D gene: TRBD1
J gene: TRBJ1-2

CDR3 protein: CSARDLAGFRDTQYF
CDR3 DNA: TGCAGTGCTAGAGACCTAGCTGGGTTTAGGGATACGCAGTATTTT
V gene: TRBV20-1
clone size: -
CDR3 length: 15
D gene: -
J gene: TRBJ2-3

CDR3 protein: CASSRSSVYEQYF
CDR3 DNA: TGTGCCAGCAGTAGGTCTAGCGTTTACGAGCAGTACTTC
V gene: TRBV6-5
clone size: -
CDR3 length: 13
D gene: -
J gene: TRBJ2-7

CDR3 protein: CASTTGAAGTDTQYF
CDR3 DNA: TGTGCCAGCACTACGGGGGCCGCAGGGACAGATACGCAGTATTTT
V gene: TRBV28
clone size: -
CDR3 length: 15
D gene: -
J gene: TRBJ2-3

CDR3 protein: CASSVVDTEAFF
CDR3 DNA: TGTGCCAGCAGCGTAGTCGACACTGAAGCTTTCTTT
V gene: TRBV9
clone size: few
CDR3 length: 12
D gene: -
J gene: TRBJ1-1

CDR3 protein: CASSDSGLAGYTGELFF
CDR3 DNA: TGTGCCAGCAGCGACTCGGGACTAGCGGGGTACACCGGGGAGCTGTTTTTT
V gene: TRBV7-2
clone size: -
CDR3 length: 17
D gene: TRBD2
J gene: TRBJ2-2

CDR3 protein: CSATIAGGYSYEQYF
CDR3 DNA: TGCAGTGCTACCATAGCGGGAGGGTACTCCTACGAGCAGTACTTC
V gene: TRBV20-1
clone size: -
CDR3 length: 15
D gene: TRBD2
J gene: TRBJ2-7

CDR3 protein: CASSEEGGSSGNEQFF
CDR3 DNA: TGTGCCAGCAGTGAAGAGGGCGGGAGCTCAGGAAATGAGCAGTTCTTC
V gene: TRBV25-1
clone size: few
CDR3 length: 16
D gene: TRBD2
J gene: TRBJ2-1

CDR3 protein: CAIRPGQGVNEKLFF
CDR3 DNA: TGTGCCATCAGACCGGGACAGGGGGTCAATGAAAAACTGTTTTTT
V gene: TRBV10-3
clone size: -
CDR3 length: 15
D gene: TRBD1
J gene: TRBJ1-4

CDR3 protein: CSARAPSYEQYF
CDR3 DNA: TGCAGTGCTAGGGCCCCCTCCTACGAGCAGTACTTC
V gene: TRBV20-1
clone size: -
CDR3 length: 12
D gene: -
J gene: TRBJ2-7

CDR3 protein: CASSVSGGAGHEQFF
CDR3 DNA: TGTGCCAGCAGCGTTAGCGGGGGGGCCGGACATGAGCAGTTCTTC
V gene: TRBV6-2/TRBV6-3
clone size: -
CDR3 length: 15
D gene: TRBD2
J gene: TRBJ2-1

CDR3 protein: CASSQEERTGAIIYGYTF
CDR3 DNA: TGCGCCAGCAGCCAAGAAGAAAGGACAGGGGCGATCATCTATGGCTACACCTTC
V gene: TRBV4-3
clone size: -
CDR3 length: 18
D gene: TRBD1
J gene: TRBJ1-2

CDR3 protein: CASRGDKPSDTQYF
CDR3 DNA: TGTGCCAGCAGGGGGGACAAACCATCAGATACGCAGTATTTT
V gene: TRBV25-1
clone size: -
CDR3 length: 14
D gene: -
J gene: TRBJ2-3

CDR3 protein: CASSLPQATGNPHNEQFF
CDR3 DNA: TGTGCCAGCAGTTTACCTCAAGCGACAGGGAACCCTCACAATGAGCAGTTCTTC
V gene: TRBV28
clone size: -
CDR3 length: 18
D gene: TRBD1
J gene: TRBJ2-1

CDR3 protein: CASSHYSGETQYF
CDR3 DNA: TGCGCCAGCAGCCATTACAGCGGGGAGACCCAGTACTTC
V gene: TRBV4-1
clone size: -
CDR3 length: 13
D gene: -
J gene: TRBJ2-5

CDR3 protein: CASSGIRENIQYF
CDR3 DNA: TGTGCCAGCAGCGGGATCAGAGAAAACATTCAGTACTTC
V gene: TRBV11-3
clone size: -
CDR3 length: 13
D gene: -
J gene: TRBJ2-4

CDR3 protein: CATSDLNRNNEQFF
CDR3 DNA: TGTGCCACCAGTGATTTAAACAGAAACAATGAGCAGTTCTTC
V gene: TRBV24-1
clone size: -
CDR3 length: 14
D gene: -
J gene: TRBJ2-1

CDR3 protein: CASSLVGQSADTQYF
CDR3 DNA: TGTGCCAGCAGCTTAGTGGGACAGTCCGCAGATACGCAGTATTTT
V gene: TRBV7-2
clone size: -
CDR3 length: 15
D gene: TRBD1
J gene: TRBJ2-3

CDR3 protein: CATSRDLAPGETQYF
CDR3 DNA: TGTGCCACCAGCAGAGATTTAGCCCCTGGGGAGACCCAGTACTTC
V gene: TRBV15
clone size: -
CDR3 length: 15
D gene: -
J gene: TRBJ2-5

CDR3 protein: CASSLQTGGANEQFF
CDR3 DNA: TGTGCCAGCAGCTTACAAACGGGAGGGGCTAATGAGCAGTTCTTC
V gene: TRBV7-6
clone size: -
CDR3 length: 15
D gene: TRBD2
J gene: TRBJ2-1

CDR3 protein: CASSLALVETQYF
CDR3 DNA: TGTGCCAGCAGCTTAGCCCTCGTGGAGACCCAGTACTTC
V gene: TRBV7-9
clone size: few
CDR3 length: 13
D gene: -
J gene: TRBJ2-5

CDR3 protein: CSARVGSPYEQYF
CDR3 DNA: TGCAGTGCTAGGGTGGGTTCCCCCTACGAGCAGTACTTC
V gene: TRBV20-1
clone size: -
CDR3 length: 13
D gene: -
J gene: TRBJ2-7

CDR3 protein: CASSQESVPYEQYF
CDR3 DNA: TGTGCCAGCAGCCAAGAGTCAGTACCCTACGAGCAGTACTTC
V gene: TRBV14
clone size: few
CDR3 length: 14
D gene: -
J gene: TRBJ2-7

CDR3 protein: CSVGRDKETQYF
CDR3 DNA: TGCAGCGTAGGACGGGACAAAGAGACCCAGTACTTC
V gene: TRBV29-1
clone size: few
CDR3 length: 12
D gene: -
J gene: TRBJ2-5

CDR3 protein: CSVELVGEARKITNYGYTF
CDR3 DNA: TGCAGCGTTGAGTTGGTTGGTGAGGCCAGGAAGATAACTAACTATGGCTACACCTTC
V gene: TRBV29-1
clone size: -
CDR3 length: 19
D gene: -
J gene: TRBJ1-2

CDR3 protein: CSVAHPRIYNEQFF
CDR3 DNA: TGCAGCGTTGCCCACCCCAGAATCTACAATGAGCAGTTCTTC
V gene: TRBV29-1
clone size: few
CDR3 length: 14
D gene: -
J gene: TRBJ2-1

CDR3 protein: CASSYEGPTDTQYF
CDR3 DNA: TGTGCCAGCAGTTACGAGGGCCCCACAGATACGCAGTATTTT
V gene: TRBV6-6
clone size: -
CDR3 length: 14
D gene: -
J gene: TRBJ2-3

CDR3 protein: CASSLSWGAHEQFF
CDR3 DNA: TGTGCCAGCAGTTTATCATGGGGTGCGCATGAGCAGTTCTTC
V gene: TRBV27
clone size: -
CDR3 length: 14
D gene: -
J gene: TRBJ2-1